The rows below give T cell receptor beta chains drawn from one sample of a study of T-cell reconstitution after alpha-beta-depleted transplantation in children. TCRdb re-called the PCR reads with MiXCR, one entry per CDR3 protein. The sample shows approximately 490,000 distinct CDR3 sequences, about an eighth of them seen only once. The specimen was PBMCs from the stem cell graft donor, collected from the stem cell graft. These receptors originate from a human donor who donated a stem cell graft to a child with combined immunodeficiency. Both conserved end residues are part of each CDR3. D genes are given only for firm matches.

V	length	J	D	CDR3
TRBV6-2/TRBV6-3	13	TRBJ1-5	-	CASLARSNQPQHF
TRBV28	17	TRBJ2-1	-	CASSLMLGPSSYNEQFF
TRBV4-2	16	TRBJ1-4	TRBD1	CASSRFPGQLNEKLFF
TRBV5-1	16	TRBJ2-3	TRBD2	CASSLGASGGEGTQYF
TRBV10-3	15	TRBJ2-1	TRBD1	CAISPTGPSYNEQFF
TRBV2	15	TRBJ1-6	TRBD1	CASRDGQVRDSPLHF
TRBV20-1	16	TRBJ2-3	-	CSARDLGGAGTDTQYF
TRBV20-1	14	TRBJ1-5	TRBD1	CSASRQGSNQPQHF
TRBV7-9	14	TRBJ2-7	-	CASSLTLGTQKQYF
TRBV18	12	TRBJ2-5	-	CASSMREETQYF
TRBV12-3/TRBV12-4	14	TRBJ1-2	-	CASSRGHPNYGYTF
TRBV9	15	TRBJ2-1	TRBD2	CASSVAGGPYNEQFF
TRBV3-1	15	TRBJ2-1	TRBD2	CASSQDSGRDNEQFF
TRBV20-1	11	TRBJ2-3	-	CSARDWARQYF
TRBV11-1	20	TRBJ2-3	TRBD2	CASSPRLLAGGQDPTDTQYF
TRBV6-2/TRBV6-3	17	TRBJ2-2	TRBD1	CASSYPSDRVSTGELFF
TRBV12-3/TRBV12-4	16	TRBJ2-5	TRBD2	CASSLHLAGTTETQYF
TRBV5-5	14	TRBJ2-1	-	CASSHSHLKNEQFF
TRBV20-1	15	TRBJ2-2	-	CSARAGGTNTGELFF
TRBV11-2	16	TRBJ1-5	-	CASSLRGIRINQPQHF
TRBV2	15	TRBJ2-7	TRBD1	CASSEVLDRDYEQYF
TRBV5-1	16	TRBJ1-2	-	CASSLAGELLNYGYTF
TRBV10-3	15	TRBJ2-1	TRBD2	CAISLAGGIYNEQFF
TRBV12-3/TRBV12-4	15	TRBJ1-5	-	CASSFGRRGNQPQHF
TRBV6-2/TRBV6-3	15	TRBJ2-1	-	CASSRQPIVLNEQFF
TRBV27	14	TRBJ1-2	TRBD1	CASTLRRGRYGYTF